This is a list of T cell receptor beta chains from one sample in a study of T cells in Graves' hyperthyroidism and ophthalmopathy. MiXCR, applied by TCRdb to the multiplex PCR reads, yields one record per CDR3 protein. The sample has under 350,000 distinct CDR3 sequences, roughly 15% seen once; the top ten hold roughly 8.2%. The sample was blood. These receptors were taken from a middle-aged woman with Graves' hyperthyroidism. Both conserved end residues are part of each CDR3. D genes are given only for firm matches. Only some rows state a clone size, as once, few, many or a class for expanded clones.

clone size	V gene	D gene	J gene	CDR3 protein	CDR3 DNA
NA	TRBV19	NA	TRBJ1-5	CASRKMDGSNQPQHF	TGTGCCAGTAGAAAAATGGACGGTAGCAATCAGCCCCAGCATTTT
few	TRBV7-3	TRBD2	TRBJ2-7	CASSPLGLAGEEQYF	TGTGCCAGCAGCCCATTGGGGCTAGCGGGAGAGGAGCAGTACTTC
few	TRBV3-1	TRBD2	TRBJ2-7	CASSQDLLAGPTYEQYF	TGTGCCAGCAGCCAAGATCTCCTAGCGGGCCCTACCTACGAGCAGTACTTC
NA	TRBV6-5	TRBD2	TRBJ2-7	CASSYSASGSYEQYF	TGTGCCAGCAGTTACTCGGCTAGCGGCTCCTACGAGCAGTACTTC
many	TRBV6-1	TRBD2	TRBJ2-1	CASGGRARGEQFF	TGTGCCAGCGGCGGGAGGGCCAGGGGTGAGCAGTTCTTC
NA	TRBV3-1	NA	TRBJ2-2	CASSQDWRGGELFF	TGTGCCAGCAGCCAAGATTGGCGGGGCGGGGAGCTGTTTTTT
few	TRBV19	TRBD1	TRBJ1-1	CASSTGGTVTEAFF	TGTGCCAGTAGTACCGGAGGGACAGTCACTGAAGCTTTCTTT
few	TRBV6-1	NA	TRBJ1-6	CAARGTNSPLHF	TGTGCCGCGCGTGGGACAAATTCACCCCTCCACTTT
few	TRBV6-1	NA	TRBJ1-1	CASSPVWTEAFF	TGTGCCAGCAGTCCCGTCTGGACTGAAGCTTTCTTT
many	TRBV20-1	TRBD2	TRBJ2-7	CSASSAGGVRAYEQYF	TGCAGTGCTAGTTCGGCGGGAGGTGTTCGGGCCTACGAGCAGTACTTC
many	TRBV12-3/TRBV12-4	NA	TRBJ1-1	CASSFSDTEAFF	TGTGCCAGCAGTTTCTCGGACACTGAAGCTTTCTTT
many	TRBV7-2	NA	TRBJ2-5	CASSLGFREETQYF	TGTGCCAGCAGCTTAGGTTTCAGGGAAGAGACCCAGTACTTC
once	TRBV5-1	NA	TRBJ1-3	CASSFDGSSGNTIYF	TGCGCCAGCAGCTTTGATGGGAGCTCTGGAAACACCATATATTTT
many	TRBV27	NA	TRBJ1-1	CASSLEAGENTEAFF	TGTGCCAGCAGTTTAGAGGCAGGGGAGAACACTGAAGCTTTCTTT
many	TRBV6-1	TRBD1	TRBJ1-2	CASSYTPGQGHYGYTF	TGTGCCAGCAGTTATACCCCGGGACAGGGGCACTATGGCTACACCTTC
many	TRBV5-1	TRBD1	TRBJ1-1	CASSVGTGENTEAFF	TGCGCCAGCAGCGTGGGGACAGGAGAGAACACTGAAGCTTTCTTT
many	TRBV7-9	TRBD2	TRBJ2-7	CASSSTSGRGFDEQYF	TGTGCCAGCAGCTCGACTAGCGGGAGAGGGTTCGACGAGCAGTACTTC
few	TRBV6-2/TRBV6-3	NA	TRBJ2-6	CASGSSGANVLTF	TGTGCCAGCGGCAGCTCTGGGGCCAACGTCCTGACTTTC
many	TRBV11-2	NA	TRBJ2-5	CASSRPAGETQYF	TGTGCCAGCAGCCGCCCCGCAGGGGAGACCCAGTACTTC
many	TRBV11-2	NA	TRBJ2-2	CASSLTAGINTGELFF	TGTGCCAGCAGCTTAACGGCGGGGATAAACACCGGGGAGCTGTTTTTT
few	TRBV7-3	NA	TRBJ2-1	CASSSRSGDRPGQFF	TGTGCCAGCAGCTCTCGATCTGGGGACCGACCAGGGCAGTTCTTC
many	TRBV7-3	NA	TRBJ2-7	CASSSRPGNEQYF	TGTGCCAGCAGCAGCAGACCGGGGAACGAGCAGTACTTC
many	TRBV20-1	TRBD2	TRBJ2-1	CSARDGGLAGVGEQFF	TGCAGTGCTAGAGATGGGGGACTAGCGGGAGTTGGTGAGCAGTTCTTC
many	TRBV28	NA	TRBJ1-5	CASSFSSGSPYQPQHF	TGTGCCAGCAGCTTCTCCTCCGGGAGTCCTTATCAGCCCCAGCATTTT
many	TRBV28	TRBD1	TRBJ2-1	CASSTLAGQGWNEQFF	TGTGCCAGCAGTACTCTGGCGGGACAGGGATGGAATGAGCAGTTCTTC
many	TRBV29-1	TRBD2	TRBJ2-2	CSVGREIPGELFF	TGCAGCGTTGGGCGGGAGATCCCCGGGGAGCTGTTTTTT
many	TRBV29-1	NA	TRBJ1-4	CSAQKGGLNEKLFF	TGCAGCGCTCAGAAAGGGGGGCTGAATGAAAAACTGTTTTTT
many	TRBV28	TRBD2	TRBJ2-1	CASSSSSSGRSYNEQFF	TGTGCCAGCAGTTCCTCATCTAGCGGGAGATCCTACAATGAGCAGTTCTTC
NA	TRBV6-2/TRBV6-3	TRBD1	TRBJ2-3	CASRTGGKDTQYF	TGTGCCAGCCGGACAGGGGGCAAAGATACGCAGTATTTT
NA	TRBV20-1	TRBD2	TRBJ2-4	CSAFSGTAKNIQYF	TGCAGTGCTTTTAGCGGGACGGCCAAAAACATTCAGTACTTC
many	TRBV6-2/TRBV6-3	NA	TRBJ2-5	CASNRGEETQYF	TGCGCCAGCAACCGGGGTGAGGAGACCCAGTACTTC
NA	TRBV18	TRBD1	TRBJ2-3	CASSPPLQTGSTDTQYF	TGTGCCAGCTCGCCACCTCTCCAGACAGGGAGCACAGATACGCAGTATTTT
many	TRBV20-1	NA	TRBJ1-2	CSARRPGDLNYGYTF	TGCAGTGCTAGACGACCCGGGGATCTTAACTATGGCTACACCTTC
NA	TRBV27	NA	TRBJ1-6	CASSKGTPLLGSPLHF	TGTGCCAGCAGTAAGGGGACGCCTCTCCTTGGGTCACCCCTCCACTTT
many	TRBV6-1	NA	TRBJ2-7	CASRANSEQYF	TGTGCCAGCAGGGCAAACAGCGAGCAGTACTTC
many	TRBV2	TRBD2	TRBJ2-3	CASRALAGGTDTQYF	TGTGCCAGCAGGGCTCTAGCGGGAGGTACAGATACGCAGTATTTT
many	TRBV3-1	TRBD2	TRBJ2-5	CASSRYSGSSETQYF	TGTGCCAGCAGCCGGTATAGCGGGAGTTCAGAGACCCAGTACTTC
many	TRBV12-3/TRBV12-4	TRBD1	TRBJ1-5	CASSLALTGEGQPQHF	TGTGCCAGCAGTTTGGCACTTACAGGGGAGGGTCAGCCCCAGCATTTT
many	TRBV20-1	NA	TRBJ1-3	CSASPPGNTIYF	TGCAGTGCTAGTCCCCCGGGAAACACCATATATTTT
NA	TRBV6-1	TRBD2	TRBJ2-1	CASSPRTSGSLPFNEQFF	TGTGCCAGTTCACCACGGACTAGCGGGAGCCTACCCTTCAATGAGCAGTTCTTC
many	TRBV2	NA	TRBJ1-2	CASSAPTAYGYTF	TGTGCCAGCAGTGCCCCAACAGCCTATGGCTACACCTTC
many	TRBV20-1	NA	TRBJ2-7	CSVQGQGKYEQYF	TGCAGTGTGCAAGGGCAGGGGAAATACGAGCAGTACTTC
many	TRBV28	NA	TRBJ2-7	CATGLYEQYF	TGTGCCACGGGGCTTTACGAGCAGTACTTC
few	TRBV25-1	NA	TRBJ2-7	CASSELGRGQSEQYF	TGTGCCAGCAGTGAATTGGGCAGGGGCCAATCTGAGCAGTACTTC
many	TRBV7-9	NA	TRBJ1-1	CASRWTGDTEAFF	TGTGCCAGCAGGTGGACTGGGGACACTGAAGCTTTCTTT
few	TRBV6-6	NA	TRBJ1-3	CASSYEGGLENTIYF	TGTGCCAGCAGTTACGAGGGGGGTCTTGAAAACACCATATATTTT
few	TRBV2	NA	TRBJ1-5	CASSVRGGSSQPQHF	TGTGCCAGCAGTGTACGGGGTGGTAGTAGTCAGCCCCAGCATTTT
many	TRBV27	NA	TRBJ1-5	CASSSARGDNQPQHF	TGTGCCAGCAGTTCCGCCAGGGGTGATAATCAGCCCCAGCATTTT
many	TRBV28	NA	TRBJ2-3	CALQSQNSATQYF	TGTGCCCTCCAGTCCCAGAACAGTGCTACGCAGTATTTT
many	TRBV2	NA	TRBJ2-1	CASMARDDEQFF	TGTGCCAGCATGGCCCGGGACGATGAGCAGTTCTTC
many	TRBV20-1	TRBD1	TRBJ1-5	CSARDRRFREPQHF	TGCAGTGCCCGGGACAGGCGGTTTCGTGAGCCCCAGCATTTT
many	TRBV19	NA	TRBJ1-5	CASSSEINQPQHF	TGTGCCAGTAGTTCGGAGATCAATCAGCCCCAGCATTTT
NA	TRBV28	TRBD2	TRBJ2-7	CASSSRIAGDWEQYF	TGTGCCAGCAGTTCTCGAATAGCGGGAGACTGGGAGCAGTACTTC